This entry features one T cell receptor (beta chain) sequence. In the authors' workflow: It was from reference gene primer amplification that nucleated cell counts were estimated. The method was immunoSEQ multiplex PCR; TCRdb's version includes in-frame clones alone and lacks a portion of them. V, J and clone size are taken as reported in that table, and D and trimming were inferred from the DNA itself. The table shows a few hundred thousand clones, with approximately 87% occurring only once. These data originate in a study of blood T cell repertoires in COVID-19. Looking at the study overall: From T cells, B-cell-depleted T cells, or PBMCs came the material, which was cDNA or gDNA.

Ages ranged from roughly 18 to 100 years, with residence in some 25 US areas. Germline CDR1 and CDR2: MDHEN and SYDVKM. V dropped 6 bases and J dropped 6; count of bases not matched to a gene: 4. The CDR3 sequence is 13 residues long. The sequencing input was PBMCs or T cells enriched from blood (not recorded which). This chain uses TRBV28 with TRBJ1-4; 7 nucleotides match TRBD1. This TCR derives from a woman aged 50 to 65 who had recovered from COVID-19. In nucleotides, the CDR3 is TGTGCCAGCAGGGGGACAGCTCATGAAAAACTGTTTTTT. Translation gives CASRGTAHEKLFF.